The entry below gives a single TCR beta chain sequence along with its context. The entry originates in a study of T cells after yellow fever vaccination. TCRdb reanalysed the 5' RACE reads using MiXCR and keeps one entry per CDR3 protein. The sample records nearly 550,000 distinct CDR3 sequences, about 19% being singletons. V was shortened by 4 bases and J by 3 bases, with 11 bases between the two germline ends. Germline V CDR1 and CDR2: SGHNT, YYREEE (reference sequence). This CDR3 has 13 residues. The chain couples TRBV5-4 to TRBJ2-7; no clear D gene. The sequencing here drew on PBMCs, taken 15 days after the yellow fever booster vaccination. The receptor comes from a man younger than 40 who received the YFV17D yellow fever vaccine. The chain's CDR3 is CASSALGGYEQYF. The DNA of the CDR3 is TGTGCCAGCAGCGCTTTGGGCGGCTACGAGCAGTACTTC.